One sample yielded the 29 T cell receptor beta chains listed below, sequenced in a study of blood T cell repertoires in COVID-19. Generated by immunoSEQ multiplex PCR, the TCRdb table keeps only in-frame clones and is missing some. The sample lists hundreds of thousands of clones; about nine tenths were seen once. Sequences were obtained from peripheral blood. The source of these receptors is a woman aged 25 to 45 with COVID-19, enrolled during active disease.

The J gene is TRBJ2-5, the V gene TRBV2; TRBD2 aligns across 7 bases. After removal of 7 bases from V and 4 bases from J, the junction contained 6 bases not matched to a gene. Germline CDR1 reads SNHLY; CDR2 reads FYNNEI. The CDR3 has 13 amino acids. DNA for the CDR3: TGTGCCAGCAACGGGGGGTGGGGAGAGACCCAGTACTTC. Translating gives CASNGGWGETQYF.

This clone was observed a single time. The chain's CDR3 is CASSESLGDTQYF. CDR3 DNA: TGCGCCAGCAGTGAGAGTCTCGGGGATACGCAGTATTTT. The V gene is TRBV10-1, the J gene TRBJ2-3, with D uncertain. Trimming pared 2 bases from V and 6 bases from J, leaving 9 bases between. Germline values: CDR1 WNHNN, CDR2 SYGVQD (reference sequence). This CDR3 has 13 amino acids.

DNA for the CDR3: TGTGCCAGCAGCTTTCCTAACACAGATACGCAGTATTTT. It translates to CASSFPNTDTQYF. The rearrangement uses TRBV13 and TRBJ2-3; D call uncertain. This CDR3 is 13 amino acids long. Trimming took off 3 bases at V and 2 bases at J, with 6 bases between the two ends. The germline V gene encodes CDR1 PRHDT and CDR2 FYEKMQ (reference sequence).

This rearrangement joins TRBV7-9 to TRBJ2-1; 7 bases match TRBD2. The CDR3 runs to 16 residues. The V and J ends lost 6 bases and 4 bases, in that order; junction bases with no gene match: 12. The germline gives CDR1 SEHNR, CDR2 FQNEAQ (reference sequence). The DNA for the CDR3 is TGTGCCAGCAGTCGACCCCCCAGCGGGGTATACAATGAGCAGTTCTTC. Protein sequence: CASSRPPSGVYNEQFF.

Here the CDR3 reads CASSIARAGEAFF. The CDR3 coding sequence is TGTGCCAGTAGTATAGCCCGGGCAGGGGAAGCTTTCTTT. The chain has TRBV19 and TRBJ1-1, with D tentatively TRBD1 (5 bases). The CDR3 totals 13 residues. V was shortened by 1 base and J by 8 bases, with 11 bases between the two germline ends. Germline CDR1 and CDR2: LNHDA and SQIVND (reference sequence).

The chain recombines TRBV3-1 (or the pseudogene TRBV3-2) with TRBJ2-1, with TRBD2 as a possible D gene (7 bases). The V end lost 0 bases, the J end lost 8 bases, and 11 bases lay between the germline ends. The CDR3 covers 14 residues. CDR1 and CDR2 (germline): LGHDT, YNNKEL (reference sequence). The CDR3, as DNA: TGTGCCAGCAGCCAAGAAGGGGGGGGCGATGAGCAGTTCTTC. Translated, it gives CASSQEGGGDEQFF.

The rearrangement links TRBV6-6 to TRBJ2-5; no clear D gene. V lost 5 bases and J lost 4, with 8 bases in between. The CDR3 covers 12 residues. Germline V CDR1 and CDR2: MNHNY, SVGAGI (reference sequence). The CDR3 spells CASSPVIETQYF. In DNA, the CDR3 is TGTGCCAGCAGTCCTGTTATAGAGACCCAGTACTTC.

V usage is TRBV9 and J usage is TRBJ1-1; no reliable D call. Germline assignment: CDR1 SGDLS and CDR2 YYNGEE. The CDR3 extends over 15 amino acids. V lost 5 bases, J lost 1 base, and 15 bases lay in between. Here the CDR3 DNA reads TGTGCCAGCAGTGTTTTGGCGGTGGAGAACACTGAAGCTTTCTTT. Its translation is CASSVLAVENTEAFF.

This clone was counted between two and nine times. This chain connects TRBV18 to TRBJ2-3; a possible D gene is TRBD2 (6 bases). V lost 2 bases, J lost 3 bases, and 9 bases lay in between. The CDR3 has 14 residues. Germline CDR1 is KGHSH and CDR2 is LQKENI. CDR3 coding DNA: TGTGCCAGCTCACCAGGGGGGATAACAGATACGCAGTATTTT. Protein sequence: CASSPGGITDTQYF.

The chain has TRBV27 and TRBJ2-5, with D perhaps matching TRBD2 (5 bases). The V end lost 1 base, the J end lost 5 bases, and 14 bases lay between the germline ends. The CDR3 extends over 15 amino acids. Looked up from germline, CDR1 is MNHEY and CDR2 is SMNVEV (reference sequence). The CDR3 nucleotides read TGTGCCAGCAGTTTATTCACGGGGTATGGTGAGACCCAGTACTTC. Amino acids: CASSLFTGYGETQYF.

The rearrangement joins TRBV4-2 to TRBJ1-2; D possibly corresponds to TRBD1 (6 bases). V lost 0 bases, J lost 3 bases, and 17 bases lay in between. The length of the CDR3 is 17 residues. From germline, CDR1 is LGHNA and CDR2 YNFKEQ. CDR3 in DNA: TGTGCCAGCAGCCAAGAGGTAGGACAGCGAGTTTACTATGGCTACACCTTC. Protein product: CASSQEVGQRVYYGYTF.

This clone showed up just once. The rearrangement links TRBV6-1 to TRBJ2-7, with 7 bases aligning to TRBD2. The ends lost 1 base at V and 3 bases at J; junction bases unmatched: 6. From germline, CDR1 is MNHNS and CDR2 SASEGT. The CDR3 spans 15 residues. CDR3 DNA sequence: TGTGCCAGCAGTGAAGGCGGGGGACCCTACTACGAGCAGTACTTC. It translates to CASSEGGGPYYEQYF.

For this clone: Other nucleotide sequences from this sample produce the same CDR3. The chain links TRBV6-5 to TRBJ1-1, with TRBD1 as a possible D gene (5 bases). V was cut by 5 bases and J by 3 bases, with 13 bases left in between. The CDR3 spans 14 residues. Germline V lookup: CDR1 MNHEY, CDR2 SVGAGI. CDR3 sequence: CASSKTRGDTEAFF. CDR3 DNA sequence: TGTGCCAGCAGTAAGACACGGGGGGACACTGAAGCTTTCTTT.

The chain employs TRBV6-2 or TRBV6-3 and TRBJ2-5, with D perhaps matching TRBD2 (6 bases). Trimming pared 8 bases from V and 1 base from J, leaving 20 bases between. Germline CDR1 is MNHEY and CDR2 is SVGEGT. This CDR3 contains 16 residues. CDR3 in amino acids: CASCSLRGFGQETQYF. CDR3 coding DNA: TGTGCCAGCTGTTCCCTACGGGGGTTTGGCCAAGAGACCCAGTACTTC.

V and J are TRBV4-1 and TRBJ2-7, with D possibly TRBD2 on 5 matching bases. V shed 0 bases and J shed 1 base, with 10 bases lying between them. The CDR3 consists of 15 residues. Germline-derived CDR1 and CDR2 are MGHRA and YSYEKL. The CDR3 region is CASSQDLRGSYEQYF. The CDR3, as DNA: TGCGCCAGCAGCCAAGATCTGAGAGGGTCCTACGAGCAGTACTTC.

The rearrangement uses TRBV29-1 and TRBJ2-3; 11 nucleotides line up with TRBD2. The CDR3 is 13 residues long. Unmatched junction bases numbered 1, after V lost 7 bases and J lost 1 base. CDR1 and CDR2 (germline): SQVTM, ANQGSEA. The CDR3 reads CSGSGGGTDTQYF. The CDR3 DNA follows: TGCAGCGGTAGCGGGGGGGGCACAGATACGCAGTATTTT.

This rearrangement joins TRBV18 to TRBJ1-1; TRBD1 matches at 8 bases. Losses at the gene ends were 3 bases for V and 9 bases for J; bases not matched to a gene: 9. Germline V gene lookup returns CDR1 KGHSH and CDR2 LQKENI. CDR3 length: 14 residues. The CDR3 DNA reads as TGTGCCAGCTCACCCAGGACAGGGAGTTGGAAAGCTTTCTTT. Translating gives CASSPRTGSWKAFF. Full variable domain (outside the CDR3, taken from reference TRBV18 and TRBJ1-1): NAGVMQNPRHLVRRRGQEARLRCSPMKGHSHVYWYRQLPEEGLKFMVYLQKENIIDESGMPKERFSAEFPKEGPSILRIQQVVRGDSAAYFCASSPRTGSWKAFFGQGTRLTVV.

V is TRBV11-2 and J is TRBJ2-5; 7 bases line up with TRBD2. The CDR3 has 15 residues. Germline values: CDR1 SGHAT, CDR2 FQNNGV. J gave up 5 bases and V 4 bases, and 10 bases lay outside the gene matches. CDR3 sequence (DNA): TGTGCCAGCAGCTCCCGTACCGCGGGGGTGGAGACCCAGTACTTC. This gives the protein CASSSRTAGVETQYF.

The V and J genes are TRBV5-4 and TRBJ2-6; the D gene is possibly TRBD2 (6 bases). V lost 3 bases to trimming and J lost 1 base, with 8 bases between them. Germline lookup yields CDR1 SGHNT and CDR2 YYREEE (reference sequence). The CDR3 has 15 residues. The CDR3 sequence is CASSSGGSGANVLTF. DNA for the CDR3: TGTGCCAGCAGCTCCGGAGGGTCTGGGGCCAACGTCCTGACTTTC.

The chain has TRBV7-9 and TRBJ1-1, with TRBD1 matching over 11 bases. Trimming took 5 bases from V and 6 from J; bases not matched to a gene: 8. The CDR3 is 15 amino acids. From germline, CDR1 is SEHNR and CDR2 FQNEAQ (reference sequence). The CDR3 protein is CASSPGTGGLPEAFF. CDR3 sequence (DNA): TGTGCCAGCAGCCCTGGGACAGGGGGTTTACCTGAAGCTTTCTTT.

The chain combines TRBV7-8 with TRBJ1-1; D is undetermined. The CDR3 has 13 residues. With 6 bases removed from V and 1 base from J, the gap between germline ends came to 9 bases. Germline-derived CDR1 and CDR2 are SGHVS and FQNEAQ. DNA of the CDR3: TGTGCCAGCAGACCACTAGGGAACACTGAAGCTTTCTTT. Amino acid sequence: CASRPLGNTEAFF.

The V gene is TRBV5-6, the J gene TRBJ2-7, with TRBD2 matching 7 bases. This CDR3 spans 14 amino acids. V shed 3 bases and J 6 bases; nucleotides not matched to a gene: 9. Germline V gene lookup returns CDR1 SGHDT and CDR2 YYEEEE. The CDR3 DNA reads TGTGCCAGCAGCTCAGAGCGGGGAAGACGCGAGCAGTACTTC. Protein sequence: CASSSERGRREQYF. The variable domain in full, with the rest retrieved from reference TRBV5-6 and TRBJ2-7, is DAGVTQSPTHLIKTRGQQVTLRCSPKSGHDTVSWYQQALGQGPQFIFQYYEEEERQRGNFPDRFSGHQFPNYSSELNVNALLLGDSALYLCASSSERGRREQYFGPGTRLTVT.

The rearrangement uses TRBV4-1 and TRBJ2-7, with D perhaps TRBD2 (5 bases). V was cut by 0 bases and J by 5 bases, with 8 bases left in between. In germline, CDR1 is MGHRA, CDR2 YSYEKL. CDR3 size: 13 residues. The CDR3 loop is CASSQDRGDEQYF. The DNA for the CDR3 is TGCGCCAGCAGCCAAGACCGGGGAGACGAGCAGTACTTC.

The V and J genes are TRBV20-1 and TRBJ2-3, with 8 bases matching TRBD2. CDR1 and CDR2 (germline): DFQATT, SNEGSKA (reference sequence). V trimming: 3 bases; J trimming: 4 bases; junction bases outside the gene matches: 15. The CDR3 runs 17 residues. CDR3 amino acids: CSASLPAGGGPPDTQYF. In DNA form, the CDR3 reads TGCAGTGCTAGTCTTCCCGCAGGCGGGGGGCCACCAGATACGCAGTATTTT.

The V and J genes are TRBV5-5 and TRBJ1-5; 10 nucleotides match TRBD1. The V gene's germline CDR1 is SGHKS and CDR2 YYEKEE (reference sequence). The CDR3 loop spans 15 amino acids. With 1 base clipped from V and 5 bases from J, the junction kept 3 bases outside the gene matches. The CDR3 protein is CASSLRDRGYQPQHF. DNA for the CDR3: TGTGCCAGCAGCTTGCGGGACAGGGGTTATCAGCCCCAGCATTTT.

The rearrangement links TRBV5-1 to TRBJ1-3, with 7 nucleotides matching TRBD1. V dropped 0 bases and J dropped 1; count of bases not matched to a gene: 4. The CDR3 runs to 16 residues. Germline CDR1 is SGHRS and CDR2 is YFSETQ. The chain's CDR3 is CASSLAGTVSGNTIYF. In DNA, the CDR3 is TGCGCCAGCAGCTTGGCTGGGACAGTATCTGGAAACACCATATATTTT.

This clone was seen a handful of times. The rearrangement links TRBV19 to TRBJ1-1; D is unresolved. Germline V gene data show CDR1 as LNHDA and CDR2 as SQIVND (reference sequence). Trimming removed 5 bases at V and 1 base at J, with 17 bases between. The CDR3 has 16 amino acids. For the CDR3, the DNA is TGTGCCAGTAGTCCTCAGACACCGAGCCCGAACACTGAAGCTTTCTTT. Protein: CASSPQTPSPNTEAFF.

J is TRBJ1-2 and V is TRBV29-1; weak D call: TRBD1 (6 bases). Germline CDR1 reads SQVTM; CDR2 reads ANQGSEA. CDR3 length: 15 amino acids. Trimming took off 0 bases at V and 5 bases at J, with 16 bases between the two ends. This chain's CDR3 is CSVEEPDRFRYGYTF. The CDR3 DNA reads as TGCAGCGTTGAAGAGCCCGACAGGTTTCGGTATGGCTACACCTTC.

The J gene is TRBJ2-7, the V gene TRBV5-8, with 8 positions matching TRBD2. V was clipped by 0 bases and J by 1 base; unmatched bases: 6. The CDR3 is 16 residues long. The germline CDR1 and CDR2 sequences are SGHTS and YDEGEE. CDR3 residues: CASSLALAVISYEQYF. For the CDR3, the DNA is TGTGCCAGCAGCTTGGCACTAGCGGTGATTTCCTACGAGCAGTACTTC.